This T cell receptor beta chain was profiled in a study of tumor-infiltrating lymphocytes in primary liver carcinoma. The overall study: Men and women, 30 to 69 years of age, made up the patients. Tumors were stage T1-T3 N0M0, about 4.2 to 11 cm across. Samples returned roughly 3.65 to 8 million productive TCRbeta reads each. Read depth did not differ significantly between tissue types.

V dropped 0 bases and J dropped 10 bases, with 10 bases sitting between them. CDR3 size: 13 residues. Looked up from germline, CDR1 is LGHNA and CDR2 is YSLEER. There are many counts of this clonotype. Its antigen remains unidentified. Study-wide findings and caveats: Paired tumor-adjacent and tumor-blood samples overlapped less than tumor region pairs did.

Starting from approximately 500 ng of total RNA, TCR beta cDNA was produced with a primer in the constant region. Each TCR beta library was derived from three nested multiplex PCR rounds that employed slightly modified ARM-PCR. Two initial PCR rounds of around 10 cycles each paired TRBV1-TRBV30 forward primers with a C-beta reverse primer. MiXCR, applied by TCRdb to the multiplex PCR reads, yields one record per CDR3 protein. The sample lists approximately 300,000 distinct CDR3 sequences, approximately 60% seen once, with around 9.5% in the top ten. The study extracted blood RNA from unsorted whole blood and also extracted germline DNA.

This sequence joins TRBV4-3 and TRBJ2-1; D not certain. This TCR derives from a middle-aged man with primary liver carcinoma and hepatitis B virus infection. The sequencing sample was made of peripheral blood. The CDR3 sequence is CASSQDIWTEQFF. CDR3 coding DNA: TGCGCCAGCAGCCAAGATATATGGACCGAGCAGTTCTTC.